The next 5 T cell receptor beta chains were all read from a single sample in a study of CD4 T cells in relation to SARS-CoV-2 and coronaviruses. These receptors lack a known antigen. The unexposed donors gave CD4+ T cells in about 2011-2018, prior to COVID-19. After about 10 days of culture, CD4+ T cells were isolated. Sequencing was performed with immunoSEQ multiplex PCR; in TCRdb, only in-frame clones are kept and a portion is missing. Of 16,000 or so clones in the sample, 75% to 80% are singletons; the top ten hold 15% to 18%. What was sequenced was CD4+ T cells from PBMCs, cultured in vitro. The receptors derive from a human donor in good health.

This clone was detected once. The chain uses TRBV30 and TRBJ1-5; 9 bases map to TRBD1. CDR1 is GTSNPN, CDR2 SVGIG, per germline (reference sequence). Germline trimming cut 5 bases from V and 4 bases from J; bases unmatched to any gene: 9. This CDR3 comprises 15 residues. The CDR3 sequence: CAWASGQGLNQPQHF. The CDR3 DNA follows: TGTGCCTGGGCATCTGGACAGGGGTTGAATCAGCCCCAGCATTTT.

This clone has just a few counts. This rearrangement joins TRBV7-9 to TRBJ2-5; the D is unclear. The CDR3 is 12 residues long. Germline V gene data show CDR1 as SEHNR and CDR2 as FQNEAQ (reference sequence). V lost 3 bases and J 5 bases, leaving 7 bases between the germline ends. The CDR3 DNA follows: TGTGCCAGCAGCTTGGGTGTTGAGACCCAGTACTTC. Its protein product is CASSLGVETQYF.

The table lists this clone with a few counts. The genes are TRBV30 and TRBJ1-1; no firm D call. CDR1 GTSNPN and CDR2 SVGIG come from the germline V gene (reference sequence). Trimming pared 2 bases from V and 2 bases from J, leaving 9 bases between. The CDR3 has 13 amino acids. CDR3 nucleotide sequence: TGTGCCTGGAGTATGGGTTATAACACTGAAGCTTTCTTT. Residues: CAWSMGYNTEAFF.

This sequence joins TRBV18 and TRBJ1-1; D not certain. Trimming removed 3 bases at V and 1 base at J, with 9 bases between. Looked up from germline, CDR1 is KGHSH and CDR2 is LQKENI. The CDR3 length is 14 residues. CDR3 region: CASSPGQRNTEAFF. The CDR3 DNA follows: TGTGCCAGCTCACCTGGGCAGAGGAACACTGAAGCTTTCTTT.

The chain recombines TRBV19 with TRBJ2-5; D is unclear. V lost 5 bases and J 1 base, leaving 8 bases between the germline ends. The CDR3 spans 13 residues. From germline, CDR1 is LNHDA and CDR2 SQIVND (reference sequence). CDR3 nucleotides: TGTGCCAGTAGTCCCGCAGTCCAAGAGACCCAGTACTTC. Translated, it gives CASSPAVQETQYF.